This T cell receptor (beta chain) appears in the sequencing data of a study of beta chain features in type 1 diabetes. CDR3 length equals 15 residues. Germline V gene data show CDR1 as MDHEN and CDR2 as SYDVKM. V lost 5 bases and J lost 4, with 15 bases in between. Sequencing targeted expressed TCRB transcripts, as all isolated RNA had been reverse transcribed. Method: immunoSEQ multiplex PCR; TCRdb's copy keeps in-frame clones and lacks some. The sample lists roughly 230,000 clones; over 7.5% were seen once. This rearrangement joins TRBV28 to TRBJ1-3, with a possible D match to TRBD1 (5 bases). The clonotype comes from a woman between 18 and 29 years old in good health. Sequencing used naive CD4+ T cells from blood. The DNA for the CDR3 is TGTGCCAGCAGTCCCGTTATGGGGCTAGGAAACACCATATATTTT. It codes for CASSPVMGLGNTIYF.